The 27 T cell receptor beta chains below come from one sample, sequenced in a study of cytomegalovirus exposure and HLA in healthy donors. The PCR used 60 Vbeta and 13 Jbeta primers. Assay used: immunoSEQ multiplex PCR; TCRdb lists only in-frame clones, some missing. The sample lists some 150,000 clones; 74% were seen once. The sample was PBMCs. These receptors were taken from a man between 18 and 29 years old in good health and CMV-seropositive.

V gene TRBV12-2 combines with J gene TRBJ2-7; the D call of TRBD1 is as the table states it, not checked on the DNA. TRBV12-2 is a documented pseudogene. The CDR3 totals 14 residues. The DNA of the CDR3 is TGTGCAAGTCGTTACCGGGACAGGGACCACGAGCAGTACTTC. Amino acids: CASRYRDRDHEQYF.

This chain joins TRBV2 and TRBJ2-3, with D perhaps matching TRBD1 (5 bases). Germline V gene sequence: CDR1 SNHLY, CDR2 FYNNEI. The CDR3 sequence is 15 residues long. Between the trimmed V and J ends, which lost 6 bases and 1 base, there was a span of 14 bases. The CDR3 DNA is TGTGCCAGCAGCACGACAGTGCCCGGCACAGATACGCAGTATTTT. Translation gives CASSTTVPGTDTQYF.

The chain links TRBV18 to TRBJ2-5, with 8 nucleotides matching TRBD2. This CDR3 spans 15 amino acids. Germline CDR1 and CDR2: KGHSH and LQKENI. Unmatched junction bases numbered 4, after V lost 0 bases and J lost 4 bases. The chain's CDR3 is CASSPPGLASETQYF. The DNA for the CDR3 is TGTGCCAGCTCACCACCAGGACTAGCCTCAGAGACCCAGTACTTC.

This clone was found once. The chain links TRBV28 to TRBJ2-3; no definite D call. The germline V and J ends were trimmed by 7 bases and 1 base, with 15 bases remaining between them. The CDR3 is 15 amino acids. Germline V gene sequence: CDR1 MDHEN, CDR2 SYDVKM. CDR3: CASTQLNPRTDTQYF. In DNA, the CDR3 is TGTGCCAGCACCCAACTAAACCCCCGCACAGATACGCAGTATTTT.

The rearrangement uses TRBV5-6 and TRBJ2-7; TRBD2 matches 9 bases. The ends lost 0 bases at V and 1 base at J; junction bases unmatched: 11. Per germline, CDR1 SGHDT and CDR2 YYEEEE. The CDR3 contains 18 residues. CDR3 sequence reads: CASSLGGGPGLASYEQYF. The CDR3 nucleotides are TGTGCCAGCAGCTTGGGTGGGGGGCCGGGACTAGCTTCCTACGAGCAGTACTTC.

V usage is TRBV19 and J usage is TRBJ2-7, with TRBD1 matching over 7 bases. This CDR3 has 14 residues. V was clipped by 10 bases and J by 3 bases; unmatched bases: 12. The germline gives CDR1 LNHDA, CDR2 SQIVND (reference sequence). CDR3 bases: TGTGCCACCACCCCATCGGGACAGAACTACGAGCAGTACTTC. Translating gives CATTPSGQNYEQYF.

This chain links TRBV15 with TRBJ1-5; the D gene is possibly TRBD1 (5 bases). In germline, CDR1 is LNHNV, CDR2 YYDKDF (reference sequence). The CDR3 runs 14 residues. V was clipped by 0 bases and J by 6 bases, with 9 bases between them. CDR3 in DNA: TGTGCCACCAGCAGAGACCGGGGGTTTCAGCCCCAGCATTTT. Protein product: CATSRDRGFQPQHF. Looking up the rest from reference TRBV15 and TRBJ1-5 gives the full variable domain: DAMVIQNPRYQVTQFGKPVTLSCSQTLNHNVMYWYQQKSSQAPKLLFHYYDKDFNNEADTPDNFQSRRPNTSFCFLDIRSPGLGDTAMYLCATSRDRGFQPQHFGDGTRLSIL.

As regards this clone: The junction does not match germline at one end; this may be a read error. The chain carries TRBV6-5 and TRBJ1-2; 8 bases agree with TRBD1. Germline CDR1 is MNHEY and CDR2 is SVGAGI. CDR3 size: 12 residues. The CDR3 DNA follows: TGTGCCTGCAGTCCCCAGGGGGCGGGCTACACCTTC. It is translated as CACSPQGAGYTF.

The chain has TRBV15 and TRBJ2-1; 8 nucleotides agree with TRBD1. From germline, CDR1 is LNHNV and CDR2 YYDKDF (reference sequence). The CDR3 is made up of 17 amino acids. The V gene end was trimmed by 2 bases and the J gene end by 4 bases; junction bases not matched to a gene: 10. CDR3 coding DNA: TGTGCCACCAGCAGAACCCGCCGACAGGGGAATTACAATGAGCAGTTCTTC. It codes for CATSRTRRQGNYNEQFF.

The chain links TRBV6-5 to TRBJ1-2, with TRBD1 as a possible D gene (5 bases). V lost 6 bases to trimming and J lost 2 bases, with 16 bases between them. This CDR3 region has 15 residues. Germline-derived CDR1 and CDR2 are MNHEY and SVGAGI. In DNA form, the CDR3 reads TGTGCCAGCAGCCCCTACCGGGGGATGAACTATGGCTACACCTTC. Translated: CASSPYRGMNYGYTF.

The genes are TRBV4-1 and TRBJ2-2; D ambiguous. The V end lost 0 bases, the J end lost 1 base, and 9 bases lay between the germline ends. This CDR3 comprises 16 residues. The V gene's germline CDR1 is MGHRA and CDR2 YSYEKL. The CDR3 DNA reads TGCGCCAGCAGCCAAGAACGATCGGGGAACACCGGGGAGCTGTTTTTT. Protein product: CASSQERSGNTGELFF.

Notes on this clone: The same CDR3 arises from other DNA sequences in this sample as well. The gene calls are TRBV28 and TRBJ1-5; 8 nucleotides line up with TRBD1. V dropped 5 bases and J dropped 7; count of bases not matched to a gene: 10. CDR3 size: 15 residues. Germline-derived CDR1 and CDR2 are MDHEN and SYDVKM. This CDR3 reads CASSRRTGTGQPQHF. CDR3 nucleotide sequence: TGTGCCAGCAGTCGCCGGACAGGGACGGGCCAGCCCCAGCATTTT.

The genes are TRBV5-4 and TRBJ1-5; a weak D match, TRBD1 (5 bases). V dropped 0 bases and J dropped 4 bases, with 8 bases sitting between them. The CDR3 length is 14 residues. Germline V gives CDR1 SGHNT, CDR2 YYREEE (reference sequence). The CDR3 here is CASSLDRSNQPQHF. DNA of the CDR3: TGTGCCAGCAGCTTGGACAGGAGTAATCAGCCCCAGCATTTT.

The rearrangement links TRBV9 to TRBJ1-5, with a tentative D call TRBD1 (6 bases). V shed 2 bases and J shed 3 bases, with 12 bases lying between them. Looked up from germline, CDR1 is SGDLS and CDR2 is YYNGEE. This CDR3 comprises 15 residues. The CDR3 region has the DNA TGTGCCAGCAGCGTTTCAGGGGATTACAATCAGCCCCAGCATTTT. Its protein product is CASSVSGDYNQPQHF. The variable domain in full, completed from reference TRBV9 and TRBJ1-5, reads DSGVTQTPKHLITATGQRVTLRCSPRSGDLSVYWYQQSLDQGLQFLIQYYNGEERAKGNILERFSAQQFPDLHSELNLSSLELGDSALYFCASSVSGDYNQPQHFGDGTRLSIL.

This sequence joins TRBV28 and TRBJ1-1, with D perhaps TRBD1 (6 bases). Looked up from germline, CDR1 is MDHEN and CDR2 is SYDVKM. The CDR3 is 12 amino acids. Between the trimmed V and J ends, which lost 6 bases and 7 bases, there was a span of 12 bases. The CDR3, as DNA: TGTGCCAGCAGCTACTTGACAGGTGAAGCTTTCTTT. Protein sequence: CASSYLTGEAFF. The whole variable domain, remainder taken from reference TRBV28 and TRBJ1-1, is DVKVTQSSRYLVKRTGEKVFLECVQDMDHENMFWYRQDPGLGLRLIYFSYDVKMKEKGDIPEGYSVSREKKERFSLILESASTNQTSMYLCASSYLTGEAFFGQGTRLTVV.

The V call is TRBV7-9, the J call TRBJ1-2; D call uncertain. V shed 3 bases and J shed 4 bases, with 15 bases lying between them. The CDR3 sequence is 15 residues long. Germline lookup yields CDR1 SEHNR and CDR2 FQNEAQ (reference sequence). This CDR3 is CASSFERSVGYGYTF. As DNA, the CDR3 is TGTGCCAGCAGCTTTGAGAGGTCCGTAGGCTATGGCTACACCTTC.

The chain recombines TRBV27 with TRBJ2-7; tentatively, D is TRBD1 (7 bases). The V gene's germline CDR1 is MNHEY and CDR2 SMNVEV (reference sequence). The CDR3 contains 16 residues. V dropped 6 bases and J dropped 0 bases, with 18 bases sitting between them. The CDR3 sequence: CASSRGPGTASYEQYF. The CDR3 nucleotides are TGTGCCAGCAGCCGGGGGCCCGGGACAGCCTCCTACGAGCAGTACTTC.

CDR3 amino acids: CASSQRQGNYGYTF. CDR3 nucleotides: TGCGCCAGCAGCCAAAGACAGGGGAACTATGGCTACACCTTC. The chain joins TRBV4-3 to TRBJ1-2; TRBD1 aligns across 8 bases. With 2 bases clipped from V and 2 bases from J, the junction kept 1 base outside the gene matches. CDR3 size: 14 residues. Germline assignment: CDR1 LGHNA and CDR2 YSLEER.

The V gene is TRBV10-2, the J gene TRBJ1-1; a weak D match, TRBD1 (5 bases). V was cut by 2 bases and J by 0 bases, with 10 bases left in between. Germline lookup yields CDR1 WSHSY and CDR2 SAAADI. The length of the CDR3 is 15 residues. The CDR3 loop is CASSENWGMNTEAFF. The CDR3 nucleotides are TGCGCCAGCAGTGAGAATTGGGGCATGAACACTGAAGCTTTCTTT.

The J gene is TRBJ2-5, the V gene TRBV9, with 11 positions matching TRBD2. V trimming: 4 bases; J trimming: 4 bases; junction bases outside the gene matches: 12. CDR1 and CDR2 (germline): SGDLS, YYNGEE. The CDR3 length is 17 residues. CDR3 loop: CASSPPGLAVPRETQYF. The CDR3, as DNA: TGTGCCAGCAGCCCACCGGGACTAGCGGTACCAAGAGAGACCCAGTACTTC.

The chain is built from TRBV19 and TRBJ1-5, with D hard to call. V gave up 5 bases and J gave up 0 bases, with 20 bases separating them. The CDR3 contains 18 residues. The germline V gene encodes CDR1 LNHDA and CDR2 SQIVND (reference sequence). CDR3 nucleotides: TGTGCCAGTAGTCCCTGGTGGAGGGAGGTACATAGCAATCAGCCCCAGCATTTT. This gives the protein CASSPWWREVHSNQPQHF.

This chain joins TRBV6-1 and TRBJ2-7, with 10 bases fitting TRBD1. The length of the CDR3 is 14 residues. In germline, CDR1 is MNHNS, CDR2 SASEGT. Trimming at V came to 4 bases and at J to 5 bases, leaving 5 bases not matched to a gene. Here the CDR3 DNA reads TGTGCCAGCAGTGGTCCGACAGGGGGCAACGAGCAGTACTTC. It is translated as CASSGPTGGNEQYF.

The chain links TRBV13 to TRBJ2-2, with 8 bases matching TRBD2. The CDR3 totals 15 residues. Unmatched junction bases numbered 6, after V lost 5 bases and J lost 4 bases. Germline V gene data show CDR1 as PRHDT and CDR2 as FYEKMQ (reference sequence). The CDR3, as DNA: TGTGCCAGCAGCCCCGGGACTAGTCCCACCGGGGAGCTGTTTTTT. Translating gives CASSPGTSPTGELFF.

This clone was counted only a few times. CDR3 loop: CASSLHMTEEFLEQYF. CDR3 DNA sequence: TGTGCCAGCAGTTTACACATGACAGAGGAGTTTCTCGAGCAGTACTTC. The gene calls are TRBV6-5 and TRBJ2-7; D is possibly TRBD1 (5 bases). V gave up 4 bases and J gave up 6 bases, with 22 bases separating them. Germline CDR1 is MNHEY and CDR2 is SVGAGI. There are 16 residues in the CDR3.

The CDR3 DNA sequence: TGTGCCAGTAGTCCCCGGGGAGCGGGAGGATTGGAGGAGCAGTACTTC. Encoded protein: CASSPRGAGGLEEQYF. This chain uses TRBV19 with TRBJ2-7, with 9 bases fitting TRBD2. The CDR3 is 16 residues long. The trim removed 5 bases at V and 7 bases at J, leaving 15 bases unmatched. Germline V CDR1 and CDR2: LNHDA, SQIVND (reference sequence).

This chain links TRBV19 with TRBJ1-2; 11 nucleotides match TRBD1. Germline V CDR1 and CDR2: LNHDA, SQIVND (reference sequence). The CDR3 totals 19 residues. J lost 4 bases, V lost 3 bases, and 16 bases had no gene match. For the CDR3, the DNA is TGTGCCAGTAGTATCTGGACTGGACAGGGGGCCACAAAAGGCTATGGCTACACCTTC. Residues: CASSIWTGQGATKGYGYTF.

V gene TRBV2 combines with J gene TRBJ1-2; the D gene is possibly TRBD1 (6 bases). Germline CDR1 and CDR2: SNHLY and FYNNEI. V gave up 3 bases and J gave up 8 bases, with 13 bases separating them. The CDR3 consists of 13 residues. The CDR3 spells CASSEGANRGYTF. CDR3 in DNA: TGTGCCAGCAGTGAGGGGGCGAATAGAGGCTACACCTTC.